The 7 T cell receptor beta chains reported below all come from one sample, sequenced in a study of ipilimumab plus nivolumab after autologous stem cell transplantation. Libraries were prepared by immunoSEQ multiplex PCR; TCRdb keeps only in-frame clonotypes and omits some of them. This table has thousands of clones, approximately 95% appearing once. Sequencing was performed on PBMCs, taken in a trial of ipilimumab plus nivolumab as post-transplant consolidation. The origin of the receptors is a male donor with primary mediastinal lymphoma.

The rearrangement links TRBV27 to TRBJ2-4, with 11 positions matching TRBD1. This CDR3 has 12 residues. Germline V lookup: CDR1 MNHEY, CDR2 SMNVEV (reference sequence). The junction had 7 bases not matched to a gene; V was cut back by 8 bases and J by 13 bases. The CDR3 loop is CASVGTGGSQYF. CDR3 DNA sequence: TGTGCCAGCGTCGGGACAGGGGGATCGCAGTACTTC.

The chain couples TRBV9 to TRBJ2-5, with TRBD2 matching 8 bases. The V gene's germline CDR1 is SGDLS and CDR2 YYNGEE. V dropped 1 base and J dropped 5; count of bases not matched to a gene: 10. The CDR3 has 16 amino acids. The CDR3 sequence: CASSVRGGPLMETQYF. In DNA form, the CDR3 reads TGTGCCAGCAGCGTACGGGGGGGGCCCCTGATGGAGACCCAGTACTTC.

V gene TRBV27 combines with J gene TRBJ2-3; 7 positions agree with TRBD1. CDR1 and CDR2 (germline): MNHEY, SMNVEV (reference sequence). Losses at the gene ends were 7 bases for V and 6 bases for J; bases not matched to a gene: 1. The CDR3 totals 11 residues. The CDR3 reads CASTRGDTQYF. CDR3 sequence (DNA): TGTGCCAGCACCAGGGGGGATACGCAGTATTTT.

The chain has TRBV9 and TRBJ2-3, with a weak D call TRBD2 (6 bases). Germline values: CDR1 SGDLS, CDR2 YYNGEE. V lost 4 bases and J lost 0, with 12 bases in between. The CDR3 has 15 amino acids. The CDR3 here is CASSPRSGSTDTQYF. CDR3 nucleotides: TGTGCCAGCAGCCCCCGGAGCGGGAGCACAGATACGCAGTATTTT.

V is TRBV6-1 and J is TRBJ2-2; D may match TRBD1 or TRBD2 (5 bases each). V dropped 6 bases and J dropped 7 bases, with 12 bases sitting between them. CDR1 and CDR2 from the germline V gene are MNHNS and SASEGT. CDR3 length: 13 amino acids. The CDR3 loop reads CASSPQGDGELFF. CDR3 coding DNA: TGTGCCAGCAGCCCGCAGGGAGACGGGGAGCTGTTTTTT.

The V gene is TRBV4-1, the J gene TRBJ2-3; possibly TRBD2 for D (5 bases). CDR1 is MGHRA, CDR2 YSYEKL, per germline. V was trimmed by 0 bases and J by 2 bases, leaving 12 bases between them. The CDR3 covers 16 residues. CDR3: CASSQDSTGNTDTQYF. The CDR3 bases are TGCGCCAGCAGCCAAGATTCCACGGGGAACACAGATACGCAGTATTTT.

DNA of the CDR3: TGTGCCAGCAGCGTGGGTGGGAGGGCGAATGAGCAGTTCTTC. It encodes CASSVGGRANEQFF. The rearrangement joins TRBV9 to TRBJ2-1, with 7 bases lining up with TRBD2. Germline values: CDR1 SGDLS, CDR2 YYNGEE. This CDR3 contains 14 residues. V trimming: 2 bases; J trimming: 7 bases; junction bases outside the gene matches: 6.